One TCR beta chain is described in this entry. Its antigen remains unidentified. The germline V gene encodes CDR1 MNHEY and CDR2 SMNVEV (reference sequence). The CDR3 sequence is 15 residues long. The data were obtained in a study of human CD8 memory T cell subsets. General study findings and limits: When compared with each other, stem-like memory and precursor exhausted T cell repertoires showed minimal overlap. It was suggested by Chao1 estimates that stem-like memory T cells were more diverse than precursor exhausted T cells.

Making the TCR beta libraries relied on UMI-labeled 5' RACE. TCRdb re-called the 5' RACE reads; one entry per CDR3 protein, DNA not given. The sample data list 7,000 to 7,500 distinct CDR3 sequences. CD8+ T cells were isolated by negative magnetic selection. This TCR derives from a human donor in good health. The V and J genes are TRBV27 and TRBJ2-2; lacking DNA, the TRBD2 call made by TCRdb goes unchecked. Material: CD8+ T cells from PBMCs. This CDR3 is CASSLGVSGAGELFF.